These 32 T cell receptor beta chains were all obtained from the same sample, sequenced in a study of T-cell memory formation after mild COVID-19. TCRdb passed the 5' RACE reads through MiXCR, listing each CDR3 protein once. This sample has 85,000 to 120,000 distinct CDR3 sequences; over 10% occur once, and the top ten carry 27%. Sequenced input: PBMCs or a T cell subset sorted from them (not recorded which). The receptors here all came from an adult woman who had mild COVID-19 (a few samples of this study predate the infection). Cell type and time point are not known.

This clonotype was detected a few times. CDR3 sequence: CAWSAGPNTEAFF. DNA for the CDR3: TGTGCCTGGAGTGCGGGCCCGAACACTGAAGCTTTCTTT. The gene calls are TRBV30 and TRBJ1-1; D is unresolved. CDR1 and CDR2 (germline): GTSNPN, SVGIG (reference sequence). Between the trimmed V and J ends, which lost 1 base and 1 base, there was a span of 7 bases. The CDR3 is made up of 13 amino acids.

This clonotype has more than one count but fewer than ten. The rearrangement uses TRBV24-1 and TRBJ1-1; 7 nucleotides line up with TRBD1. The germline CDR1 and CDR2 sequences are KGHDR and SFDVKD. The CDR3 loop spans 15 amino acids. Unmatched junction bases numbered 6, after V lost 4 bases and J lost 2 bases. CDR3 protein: CATSESGTANTEAFF. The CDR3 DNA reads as TGTGCCACCAGTGAGTCCGGGACAGCTAACACTGAAGCTTTCTTT.

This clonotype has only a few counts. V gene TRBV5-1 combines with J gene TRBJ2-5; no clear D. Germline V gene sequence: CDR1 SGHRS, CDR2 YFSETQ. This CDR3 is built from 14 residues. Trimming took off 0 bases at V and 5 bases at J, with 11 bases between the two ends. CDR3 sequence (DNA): TGCGCCAGCAGCTTGGTGTACGGCTTGGAGACCCAGTACTTC. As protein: CASSLVYGLETQYF. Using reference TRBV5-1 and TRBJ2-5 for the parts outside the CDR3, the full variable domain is KAGVTQTPRYLIKTRGQQVTLSCSPISGHRSVSWYQQTPGQGLQFLFEYFSETQRNKGNFPGRFSGRQFSNSRSEMNVSTLELGDSALYLCASSLVYGLETQYFGPGTRLLVL.

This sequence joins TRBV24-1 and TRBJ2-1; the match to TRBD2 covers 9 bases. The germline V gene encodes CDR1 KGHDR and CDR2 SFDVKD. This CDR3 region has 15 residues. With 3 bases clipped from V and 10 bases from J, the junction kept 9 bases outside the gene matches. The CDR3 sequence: CATSDDPLAGKEQFF. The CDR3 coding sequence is TGTGCCACCAGTGATGATCCTCTAGCGGGGAAAGAGCAGTTCTTC.

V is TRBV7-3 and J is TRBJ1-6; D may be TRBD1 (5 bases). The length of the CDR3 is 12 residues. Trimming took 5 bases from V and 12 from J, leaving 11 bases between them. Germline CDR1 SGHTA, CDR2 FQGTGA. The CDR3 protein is CASSTTGGPLHF. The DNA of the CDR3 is TGTGCCAGCAGCACCACAGGAGGACCCCTCCACTTT.

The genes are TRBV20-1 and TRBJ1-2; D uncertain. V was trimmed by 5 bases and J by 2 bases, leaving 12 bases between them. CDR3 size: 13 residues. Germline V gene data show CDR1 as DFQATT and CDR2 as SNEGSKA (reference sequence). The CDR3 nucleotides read TGCAGTGCTGAGGACGATTTAAACTATGGCTACACCTTC. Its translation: CSAEDDLNYGYTF.

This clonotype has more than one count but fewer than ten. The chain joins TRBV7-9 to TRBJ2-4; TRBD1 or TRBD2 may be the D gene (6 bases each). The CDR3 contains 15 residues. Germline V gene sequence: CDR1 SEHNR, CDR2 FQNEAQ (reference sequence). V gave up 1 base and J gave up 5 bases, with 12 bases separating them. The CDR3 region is CASSLVQGGENIQYF. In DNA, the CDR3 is TGTGCCAGCAGCTTAGTACAGGGAGGAGAAAACATTCAGTACTTC.

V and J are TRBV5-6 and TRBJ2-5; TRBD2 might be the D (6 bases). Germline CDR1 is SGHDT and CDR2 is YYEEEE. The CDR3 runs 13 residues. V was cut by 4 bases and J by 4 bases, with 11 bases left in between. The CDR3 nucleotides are TGTGCCAGCAGCCCGGGGGTAAGAGAGACCCAGTACTTC. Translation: CASSPGVRETQYF.

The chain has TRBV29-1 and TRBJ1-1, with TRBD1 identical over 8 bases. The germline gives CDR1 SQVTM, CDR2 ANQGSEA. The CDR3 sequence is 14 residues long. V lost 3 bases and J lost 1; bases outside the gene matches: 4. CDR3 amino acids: CSVEGDRRNTEAFF. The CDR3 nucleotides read TGCAGCGTTGAGGGGGACAGGCGGAACACTGAAGCTTTCTTT.

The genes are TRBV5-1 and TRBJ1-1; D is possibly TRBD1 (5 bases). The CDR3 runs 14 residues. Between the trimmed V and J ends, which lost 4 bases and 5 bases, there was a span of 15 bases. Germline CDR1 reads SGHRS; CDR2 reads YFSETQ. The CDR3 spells CASSPGDGVTEAFF. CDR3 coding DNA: TGCGCCAGCAGCCCCGGGGACGGGGTAACTGAAGCTTTCTTT.

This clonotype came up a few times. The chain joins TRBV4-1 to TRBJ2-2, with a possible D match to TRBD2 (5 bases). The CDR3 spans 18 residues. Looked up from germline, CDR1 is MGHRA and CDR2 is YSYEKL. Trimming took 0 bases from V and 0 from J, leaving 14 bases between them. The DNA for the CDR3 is TGCGCCAGCAGCCAAGATATCGTACTAGGAACGAACACCGGGGAGCTGTTTTTT. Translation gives CASSQDIVLGTNTGELFF.

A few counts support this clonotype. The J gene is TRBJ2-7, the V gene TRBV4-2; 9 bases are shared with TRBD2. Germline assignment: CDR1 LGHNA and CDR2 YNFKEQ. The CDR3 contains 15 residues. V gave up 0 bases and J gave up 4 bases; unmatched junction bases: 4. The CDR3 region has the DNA TGTGCCAGCAGCCAAGAGGCGGGGGGGTGGTACGAGCAGTACTTC. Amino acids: CASSQEAGGWYEQYF.

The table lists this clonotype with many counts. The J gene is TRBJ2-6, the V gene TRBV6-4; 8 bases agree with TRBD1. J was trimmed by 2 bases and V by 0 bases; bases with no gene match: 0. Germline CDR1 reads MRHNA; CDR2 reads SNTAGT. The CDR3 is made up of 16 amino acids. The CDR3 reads CASSDSTGAGANVLTF. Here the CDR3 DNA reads TGTGCCAGCAGTGACTCGACAGGGGCTGGGGCCAACGTCCTGACTTTC.

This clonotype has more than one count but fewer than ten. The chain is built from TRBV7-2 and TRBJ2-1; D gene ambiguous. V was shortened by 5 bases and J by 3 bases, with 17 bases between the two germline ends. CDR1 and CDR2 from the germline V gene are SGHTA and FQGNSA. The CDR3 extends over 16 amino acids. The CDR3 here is CASSQVGSVVYNEQFF. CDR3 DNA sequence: TGTGCCAGCAGCCAAGTCGGCTCGGTCGTCTACAATGAGCAGTTCTTC. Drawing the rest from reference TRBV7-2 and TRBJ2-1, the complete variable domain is GAGVSQSPSNKVTEKGKDVELRCDPISGHTALYWYRQSLGQGLEFLIYFQGNSAPDKSGLPSDRFSAERTGGSVSTLTIQRTQQEDSAVYLCASSQVGSVVYNEQFFGPGTRLTVL.

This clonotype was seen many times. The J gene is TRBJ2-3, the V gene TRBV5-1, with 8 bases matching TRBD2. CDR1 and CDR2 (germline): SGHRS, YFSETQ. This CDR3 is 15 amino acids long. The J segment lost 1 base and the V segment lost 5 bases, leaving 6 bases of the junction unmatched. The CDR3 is CASSSGGLGTDTQYF. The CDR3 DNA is TGCGCCAGCAGTTCCGGGGGACTAGGCACAGATACGCAGTATTTT.

Here the CDR3 DNA reads TGTGCCAGCAGTTTATCGGAGAACTACGAGCAGTACTTC. The encoded protein is CASSLSENYEQYF. J is TRBJ2-7 and V is TRBV27; D remains ambiguous. Trimming took 0 bases from V and 3 from J, leaving 6 bases between them. The germline V gene encodes CDR1 MNHEY and CDR2 SMNVEV (reference sequence). The CDR3 sequence is 13 residues long.

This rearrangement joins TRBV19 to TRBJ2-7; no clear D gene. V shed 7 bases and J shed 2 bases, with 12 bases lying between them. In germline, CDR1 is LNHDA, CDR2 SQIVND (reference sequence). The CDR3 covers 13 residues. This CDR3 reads CASKGSNTYEQYF. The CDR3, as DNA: TGTGCCAGTAAGGGAAGCAATACCTACGAGCAGTACTTC.

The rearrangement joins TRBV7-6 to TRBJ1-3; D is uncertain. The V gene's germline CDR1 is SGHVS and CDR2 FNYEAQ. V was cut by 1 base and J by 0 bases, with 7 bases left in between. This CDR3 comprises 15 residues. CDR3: CASSLDGNSGNTIYF. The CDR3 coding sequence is TGTGCCAGCAGCTTAGACGGCAACTCTGGAAACACCATATATTTT.

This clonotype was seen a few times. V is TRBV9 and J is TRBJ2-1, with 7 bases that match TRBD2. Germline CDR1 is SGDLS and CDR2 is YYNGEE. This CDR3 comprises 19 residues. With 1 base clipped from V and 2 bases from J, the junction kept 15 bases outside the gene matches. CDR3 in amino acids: CASSVSGTTLPTTYNEQFF. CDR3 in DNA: TGTGCCAGCAGCGTATCCGGGACTACTCTACCTACAACCTACAATGAGCAGTTCTTC. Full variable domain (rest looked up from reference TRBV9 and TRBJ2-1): DSGVTQTPKHLITATGQRVTLRCSPRSGDLSVYWYQQSLDQGLQFLIQYYNGEERAKGNILERFSAQQFPDLHSELNLSSLELGDSALYFCASSVSGTTLPTTYNEQFFGPGTRLTVL.

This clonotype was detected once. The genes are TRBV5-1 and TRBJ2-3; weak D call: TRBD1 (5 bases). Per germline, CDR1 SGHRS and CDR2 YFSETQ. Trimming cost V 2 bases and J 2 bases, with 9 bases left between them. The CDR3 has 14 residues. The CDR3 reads CASSFRQITDTQYF. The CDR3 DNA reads TGCGCCAGCAGCTTTCGACAGATCACAGATACGCAGTATTTT.

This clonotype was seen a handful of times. This CDR3 is CASSAGSGRFDEQFF. CDR3 DNA sequence: TGTGCCAGCAGCGCGGGGAGCGGGAGGTTTGATGAGCAGTTCTTC. The genes are TRBV7-9 and TRBJ2-1, with 9 bases lining up with TRBD2. This CDR3 spans 15 amino acids. V trimming: 5 bases; J trimming: 8 bases; junction bases outside the gene matches: 10. CDR1 and CDR2 (germline): SEHNR, FQNEAQ (reference sequence).

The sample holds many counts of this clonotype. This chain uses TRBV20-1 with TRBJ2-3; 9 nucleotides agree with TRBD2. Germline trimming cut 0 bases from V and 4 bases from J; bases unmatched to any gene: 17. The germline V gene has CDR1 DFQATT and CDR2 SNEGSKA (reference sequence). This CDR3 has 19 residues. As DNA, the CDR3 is TGCAGTGCTAGAGATTTCGAGCGGGGGGCCTCGACATCTTCAGATACGCAGTATTTT. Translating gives CSARDFERGASTSSDTQYF.

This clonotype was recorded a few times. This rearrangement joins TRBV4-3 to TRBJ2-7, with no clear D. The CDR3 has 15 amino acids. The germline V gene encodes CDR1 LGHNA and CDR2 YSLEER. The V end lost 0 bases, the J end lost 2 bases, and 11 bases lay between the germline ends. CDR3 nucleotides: TGCGCCAGCAGCCAAGATGGGATTGGAACCTACGAGCAGTACTTC. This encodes CASSQDGIGTYEQYF.

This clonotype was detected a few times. The CDR3 nucleotides are TGTGCCAGCAAGGCAGGGTATAACACAGATACGCAGTATTTT. Protein product: CASKAGYNTDTQYF. The chain carries TRBV2 and TRBJ2-3, with D possibly TRBD1 on 5 matching bases. This CDR3 is 14 amino acids long. CDR1 and CDR2 from the germline V gene are SNHLY and FYNNEI. V lost 7 bases to trimming and J lost 2 bases, with 13 bases between them.

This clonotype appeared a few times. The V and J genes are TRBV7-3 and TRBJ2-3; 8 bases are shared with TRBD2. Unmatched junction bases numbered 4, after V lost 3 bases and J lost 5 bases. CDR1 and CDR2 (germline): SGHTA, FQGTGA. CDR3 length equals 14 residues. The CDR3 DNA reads TGTGCCAGCAGCTTGAGCGGGGGTGAAGATACGCAGTATTTT. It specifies CASSLSGGEDTQYF. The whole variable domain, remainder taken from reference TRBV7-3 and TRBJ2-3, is GAGVSQTPSNKVTEKGKYVELRCDPISGHTALYWYRQSLGQGPEFLIYFQGTGAADDSGLPNDRFFAVRPEGSVSTLKIQRTERGDSAVYLCASSLSGGEDTQYFGPGTRLTVL.

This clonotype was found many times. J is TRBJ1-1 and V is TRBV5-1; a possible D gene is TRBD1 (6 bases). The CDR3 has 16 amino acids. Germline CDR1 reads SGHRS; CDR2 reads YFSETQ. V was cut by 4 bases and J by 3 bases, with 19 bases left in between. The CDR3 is CASSGPHTGSHTEAFF. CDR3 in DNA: TGCGCCAGCAGCGGGCCTCATACAGGGTCACACACTGAAGCTTTCTTT.

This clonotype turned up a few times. CDR3: CASLGAGPDEQFF. As DNA, the CDR3 is TGTGCCAGCCTAGGAGCGGGACCCGATGAGCAGTTCTTC. The rearrangement links TRBV28 to TRBJ2-1; TRBD2 matches 7 bases. The CDR3 is 13 amino acids. J was trimmed by 8 bases and V by 8 bases; bases with no gene match: 9. Germline CDR1 is MDHEN and CDR2 is SYDVKM.

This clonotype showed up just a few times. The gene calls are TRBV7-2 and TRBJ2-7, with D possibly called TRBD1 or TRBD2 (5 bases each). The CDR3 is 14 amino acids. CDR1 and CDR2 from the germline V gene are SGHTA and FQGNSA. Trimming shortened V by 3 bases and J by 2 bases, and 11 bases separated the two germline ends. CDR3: CASSLGVGPYEQYF. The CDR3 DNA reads TGTGCCAGCAGCTTGGGGGTGGGTCCCTACGAGCAGTACTTC.

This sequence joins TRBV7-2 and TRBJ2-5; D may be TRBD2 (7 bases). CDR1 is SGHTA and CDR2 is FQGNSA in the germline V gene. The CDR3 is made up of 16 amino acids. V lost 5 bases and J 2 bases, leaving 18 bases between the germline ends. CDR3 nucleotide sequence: TGTGCCAGCAGCCCTTGGGGGCTAGCGGCTCAAGAGACCCAGTACTTC. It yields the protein CASSPWGLAAQETQYF.

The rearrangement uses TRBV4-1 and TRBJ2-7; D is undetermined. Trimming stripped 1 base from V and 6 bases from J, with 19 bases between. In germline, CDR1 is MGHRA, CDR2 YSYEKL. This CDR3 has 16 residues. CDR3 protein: CASSQVHRPEPVEQYF. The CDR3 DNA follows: TGCGCCAGCAGCCAAGTACATCGGCCTGAGCCTGTCGAGCAGTACTTC.

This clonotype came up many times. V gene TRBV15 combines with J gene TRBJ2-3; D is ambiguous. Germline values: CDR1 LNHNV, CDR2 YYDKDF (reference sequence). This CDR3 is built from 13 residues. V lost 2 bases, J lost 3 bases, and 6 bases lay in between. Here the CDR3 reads CATSRFQTDTQYF. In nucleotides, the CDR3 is TGTGCCACCAGCAGATTTCAGACAGATACGCAGTATTTT. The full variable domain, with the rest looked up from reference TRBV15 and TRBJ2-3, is DAMVIQNPRYQVTQFGKPVTLSCSQTLNHNVMYWYQQKSSQAPKLLFHYYDKDFNNEADTPDNFQSRRPNTSFCFLDIRSPGLGDTAMYLCATSRFQTDTQYFGPGTRLTVL.

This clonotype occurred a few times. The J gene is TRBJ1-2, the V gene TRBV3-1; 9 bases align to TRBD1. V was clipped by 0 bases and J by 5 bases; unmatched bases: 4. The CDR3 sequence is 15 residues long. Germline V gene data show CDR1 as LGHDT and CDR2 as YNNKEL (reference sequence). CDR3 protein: CASSQDTTGGYGYTF. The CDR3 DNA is TGTGCCAGCAGCCAAGATACGACAGGGGGATATGGCTACACCTTC.